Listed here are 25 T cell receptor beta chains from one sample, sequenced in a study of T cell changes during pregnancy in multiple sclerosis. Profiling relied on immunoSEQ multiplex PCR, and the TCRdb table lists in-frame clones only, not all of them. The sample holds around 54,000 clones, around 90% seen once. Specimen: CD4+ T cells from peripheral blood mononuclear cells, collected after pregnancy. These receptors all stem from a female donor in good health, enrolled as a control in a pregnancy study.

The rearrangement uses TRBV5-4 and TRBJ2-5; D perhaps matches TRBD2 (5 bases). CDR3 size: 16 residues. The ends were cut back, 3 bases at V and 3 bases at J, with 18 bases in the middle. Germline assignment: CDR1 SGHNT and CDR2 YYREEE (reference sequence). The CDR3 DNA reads TGTGCCAGCAGCTCAGGCCCTAGGACTCGAGAAGAGACCCAGTACTTC. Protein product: CASSSGPRTREETQYF.

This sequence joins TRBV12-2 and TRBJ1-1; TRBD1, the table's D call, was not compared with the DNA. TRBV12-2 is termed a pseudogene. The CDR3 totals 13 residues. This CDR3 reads CASRLRPGPEAFF. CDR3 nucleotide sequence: TGTGCAAGTCGCTTAAGGCCAGGGCCTGAAGCTTTCTTT.

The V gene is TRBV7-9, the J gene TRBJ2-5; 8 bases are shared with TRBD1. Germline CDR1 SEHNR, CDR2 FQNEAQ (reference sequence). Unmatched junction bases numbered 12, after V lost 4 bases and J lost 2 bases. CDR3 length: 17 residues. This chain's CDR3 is CASSSRGTGPKQETQYF. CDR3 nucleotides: TGTGCCAGCAGCTCTAGGGGGACAGGCCCTAAACAAGAGACCCAGTACTTC.

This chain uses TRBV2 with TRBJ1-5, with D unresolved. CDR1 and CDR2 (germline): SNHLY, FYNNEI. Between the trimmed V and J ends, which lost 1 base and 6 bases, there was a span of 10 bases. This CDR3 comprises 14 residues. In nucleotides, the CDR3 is TGTGCCAGCAGTGAAGGGGCGCGGGGTCAGCCCCAGCATTTT. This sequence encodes CASSEGARGQPQHF.

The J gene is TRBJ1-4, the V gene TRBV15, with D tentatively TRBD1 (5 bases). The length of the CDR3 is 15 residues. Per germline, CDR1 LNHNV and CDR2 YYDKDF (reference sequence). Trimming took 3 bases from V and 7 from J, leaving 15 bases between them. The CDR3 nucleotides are TGTGCCACCAGCAGCGGGACTTTTGGGATTGAAAAACTGTTTTTT. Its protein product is CATSSGTFGIEKLFF.

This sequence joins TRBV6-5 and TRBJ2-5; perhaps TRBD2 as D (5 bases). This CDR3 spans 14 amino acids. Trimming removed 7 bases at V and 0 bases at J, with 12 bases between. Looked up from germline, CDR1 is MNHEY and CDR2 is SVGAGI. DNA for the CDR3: TGTGCCAGCAACTCAGCGGTGCACCAAGAGACCCAGTACTTC. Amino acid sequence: CASNSAVHQETQYF.

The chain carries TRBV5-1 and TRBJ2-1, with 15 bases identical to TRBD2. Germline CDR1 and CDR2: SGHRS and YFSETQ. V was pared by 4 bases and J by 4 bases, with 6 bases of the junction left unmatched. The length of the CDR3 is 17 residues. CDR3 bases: TGCGCCAGCAGCCCTGGGACTAGCGGGAGGAGGTACAATGAGCAGTTCTTC. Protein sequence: CASSPGTSGRRYNEQFF.

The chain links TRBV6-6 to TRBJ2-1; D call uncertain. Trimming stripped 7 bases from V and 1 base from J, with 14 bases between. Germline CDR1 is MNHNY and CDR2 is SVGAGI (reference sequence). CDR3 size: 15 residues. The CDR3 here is CASIPAVKSYNEQFF. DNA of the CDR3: TGTGCCAGCATCCCCGCGGTAAAGTCCTACAATGAGCAGTTCTTC.

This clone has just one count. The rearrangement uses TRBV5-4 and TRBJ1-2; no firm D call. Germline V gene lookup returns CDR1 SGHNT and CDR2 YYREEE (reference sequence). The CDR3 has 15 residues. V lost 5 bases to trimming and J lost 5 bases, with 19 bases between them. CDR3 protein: CASRIGGRVGYGYTF. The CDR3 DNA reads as TGTGCCAGCAGAATCGGCGGGCGGGTGGGGTATGGCTACACCTTC.

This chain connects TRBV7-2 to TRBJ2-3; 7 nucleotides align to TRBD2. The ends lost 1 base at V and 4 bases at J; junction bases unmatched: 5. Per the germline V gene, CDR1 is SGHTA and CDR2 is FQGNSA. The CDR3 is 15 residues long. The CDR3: CASSLVWLAADTQYF. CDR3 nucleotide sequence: TGTGCCAGCAGCTTAGTGTGGCTAGCGGCAGATACGCAGTATTTT.

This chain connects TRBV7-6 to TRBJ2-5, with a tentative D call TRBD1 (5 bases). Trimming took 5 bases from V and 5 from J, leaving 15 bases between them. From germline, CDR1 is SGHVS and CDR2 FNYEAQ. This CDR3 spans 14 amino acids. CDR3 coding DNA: TGTGCCAGCAGCGCCGACAGCTTGGGGGAGACCCAGTACTTC. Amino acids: CASSADSLGETQYF.

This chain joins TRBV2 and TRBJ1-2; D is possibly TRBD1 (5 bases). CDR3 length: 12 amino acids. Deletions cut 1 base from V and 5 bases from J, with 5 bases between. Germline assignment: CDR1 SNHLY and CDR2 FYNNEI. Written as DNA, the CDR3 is TGTGCCAGCAGTGAAGAGGGGTATGGCTACACCTTC. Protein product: CASSEEGYGYTF.

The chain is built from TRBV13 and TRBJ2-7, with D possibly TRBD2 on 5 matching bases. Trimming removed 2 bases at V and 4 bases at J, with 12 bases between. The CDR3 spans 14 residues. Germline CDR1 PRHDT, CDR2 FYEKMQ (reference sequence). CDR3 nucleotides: TGTGCCAGCAGCTTACGCGGGCTGGAATACGAGCAGTACTTC. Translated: CASSLRGLEYEQYF.

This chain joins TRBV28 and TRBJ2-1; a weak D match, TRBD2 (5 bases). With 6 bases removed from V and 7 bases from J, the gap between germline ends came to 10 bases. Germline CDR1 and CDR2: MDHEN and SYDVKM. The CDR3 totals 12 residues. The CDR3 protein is CASRPGLNEQFF. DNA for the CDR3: TGTGCCAGCAGGCCTGGACTGAATGAGCAGTTCTTC.

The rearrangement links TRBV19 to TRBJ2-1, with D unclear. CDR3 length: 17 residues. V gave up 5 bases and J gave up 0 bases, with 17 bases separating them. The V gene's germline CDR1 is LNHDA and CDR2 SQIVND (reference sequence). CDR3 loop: CASSRGGVSSSYNEQFF. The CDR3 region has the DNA TGTGCCAGTAGTCGAGGCGGAGTGTCGAGCTCCTACAATGAGCAGTTCTTC.

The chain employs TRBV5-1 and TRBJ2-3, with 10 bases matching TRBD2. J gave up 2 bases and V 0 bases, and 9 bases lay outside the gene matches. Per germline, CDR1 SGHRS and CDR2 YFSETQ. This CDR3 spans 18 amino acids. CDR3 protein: CASSLEWLAGGLTDTQYF. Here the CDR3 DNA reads TGCGCCAGCAGCTTGGAGTGGTTAGCGGGGGGTCTCACAGATACGCAGTATTTT.

The CDR3 loop reads CASSLAGTSGSYEQYF. The CDR3, as DNA: TGTGCCAGCAGCTTGGCCGGGACTAGTGGGTCCTACGAGCAGTACTTC. The V call is TRBV5-6, the J call TRBJ2-7; 8 positions agree with TRBD2. Germline trimming cut 0 bases from V and 1 base from J; bases unmatched to any gene: 6. CDR3 length: 16 amino acids. Germline CDR1 is SGHDT and CDR2 is YYEEEE.

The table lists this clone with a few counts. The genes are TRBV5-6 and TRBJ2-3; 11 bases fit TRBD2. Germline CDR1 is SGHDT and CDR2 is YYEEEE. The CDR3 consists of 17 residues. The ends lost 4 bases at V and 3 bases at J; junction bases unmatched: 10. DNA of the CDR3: TGTGCCAGCAGCGGACTAGCGGGTCTCGCCGGGACAGATACGCAGTATTTT. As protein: CASSGLAGLAGTDTQYF.

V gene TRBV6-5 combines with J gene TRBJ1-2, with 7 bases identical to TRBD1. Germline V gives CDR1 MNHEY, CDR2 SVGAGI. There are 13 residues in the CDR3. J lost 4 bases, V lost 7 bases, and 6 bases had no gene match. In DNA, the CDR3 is TGTGCCAGCAAATACAGGGGAGGCTATGGCTACACCTTC. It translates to CASKYRGGYGYTF.

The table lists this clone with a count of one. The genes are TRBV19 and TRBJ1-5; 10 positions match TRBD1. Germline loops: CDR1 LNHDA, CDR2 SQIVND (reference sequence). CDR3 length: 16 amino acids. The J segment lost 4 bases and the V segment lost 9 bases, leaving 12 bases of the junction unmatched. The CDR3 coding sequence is TGTGCCAGCCAGATACGGGACAGGGGTCGAAATCAGCCCCAGCATTTT. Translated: CASQIRDRGRNQPQHF.

The chain's CDR3 is CASSLTGANEQFF. In DNA, the CDR3 is TGTGCCAGCAGCTTAACAGGGGCGAATGAGCAGTTCTTC. The chain is built from TRBV7-6 and TRBJ2-1, with 7 bases matching TRBD1. Germline V gene data show CDR1 as SGHVS and CDR2 as FNYEAQ. The CDR3 loop spans 13 amino acids. The junction had 2 bases not matched to a gene; V was cut back by 2 bases and J by 7 bases.

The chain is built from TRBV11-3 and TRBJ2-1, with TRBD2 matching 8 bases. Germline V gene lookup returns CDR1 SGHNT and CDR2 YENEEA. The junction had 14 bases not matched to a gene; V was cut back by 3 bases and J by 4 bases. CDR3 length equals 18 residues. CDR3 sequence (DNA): TGTGCCAGCAGCTTGGGGGGGGCCGGGACTAGAGTATACAATGAGCAGTTCTTC. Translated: CASSLGGAGTRVYNEQFF.

CDR3 in DNA: TGTGCCAGCAGGGGCGCCCCAGCAAGTTATGGCTACACCTTC. Translated, it gives CASRGAPASYGYTF. V usage is TRBV6-1 and J usage is TRBJ1-2; no clear D. The germline V gene has CDR1 MNHNS and CDR2 SASEGT. This CDR3 comprises 14 residues. Trimming took 6 bases from V and 5 from J, leaving 16 bases between them.

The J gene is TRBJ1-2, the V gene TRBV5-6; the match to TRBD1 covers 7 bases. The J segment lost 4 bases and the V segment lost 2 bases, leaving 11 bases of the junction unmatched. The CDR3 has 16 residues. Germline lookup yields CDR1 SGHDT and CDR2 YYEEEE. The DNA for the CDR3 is TGTGCCAGCAGCTTAGGTCGGACAGGAAATCGCTATGGCTACACCTTC. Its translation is CASSLGRTGNRYGYTF.

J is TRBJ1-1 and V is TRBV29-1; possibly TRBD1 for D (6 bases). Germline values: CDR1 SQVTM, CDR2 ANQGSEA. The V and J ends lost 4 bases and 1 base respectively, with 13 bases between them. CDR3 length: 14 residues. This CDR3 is CSVVSGTSNTEAFF. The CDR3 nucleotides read TGCAGCGTTGTCTCCGGGACATCGAACACTGAAGCTTTCTTT.